This TCR beta chain was documented in a study of CD8 T cells in ankylosing spondylitis. Germline V gene sequence: CDR1 DFQATT, CDR2 SNEGSKA (reference sequence). CDR3 length: 15 residues. The V gene lost 3 bases and the J gene lost 0 bases, with 12 bases spanning the gap. This clonotype was picked up a small number of times. The antigen remains unidentified. Quantitative 5'-RACE with molecular barcodes generated TCR beta libraries. In TCRdb, the 5' RACE reads were re-called with MiXCR into one record per CDR3 protein. Among roughly 700,000 distinct CDR3 sequences listed, 15% to 20% were seen once. General study results and limits: A CD8+ phenotype characterized the disease-linked clones, which were relatively rare in peripheral blood. For ankylosing spondylitis blood, a TCR beta motif of 8 or 9 highly homologous variants appeared characteristic. Reportedly, disease-linked clones are significantly enriched in ankylosing spondylitis patients' matched synovial fluid.

Sequences were obtained from blood, either unsorted or a sorted T cell fraction (not recorded which). The gene calls are TRBV20-1 and TRBJ1-5; unclear D gene. This TCR came from a male donor with ankylosing spondylitis. Here the CDR3 DNA reads TGCAGTGCTAGTGCGGGAGTCGATAGCAATCAGCCCCAGCATTTT. Amino acid sequence: CSASAGVDSNQPQHF.